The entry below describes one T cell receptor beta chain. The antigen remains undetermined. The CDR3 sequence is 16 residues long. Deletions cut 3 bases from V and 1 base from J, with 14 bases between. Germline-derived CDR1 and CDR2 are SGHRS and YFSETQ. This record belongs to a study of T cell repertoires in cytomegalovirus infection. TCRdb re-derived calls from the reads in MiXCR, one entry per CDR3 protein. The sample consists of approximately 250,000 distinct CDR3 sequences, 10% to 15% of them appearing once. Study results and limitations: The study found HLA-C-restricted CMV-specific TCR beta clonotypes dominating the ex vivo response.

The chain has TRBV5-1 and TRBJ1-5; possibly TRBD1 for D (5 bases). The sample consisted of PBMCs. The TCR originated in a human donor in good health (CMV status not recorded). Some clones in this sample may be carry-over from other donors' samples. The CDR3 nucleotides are TGCGCCAGCAGCTGGAGCCAGGGTCTAAGCAATCAGCCCCAGCATTTT. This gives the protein CASSWSQGLSNQPQHF.